This T cell receptor (beta chain) was retrieved from a study of blood T cell repertoires in COVID-19. Overall study context: Material from acute and convalescent COVID-19 was sourced from the United States, Italy and Spain. From T cells, B-cell-depleted T cells, or PBMCs came the material, which was cDNA or gDNA.

This clone was picked up a small number of times. The CDR3 covers 16 residues. Germline lookup yields CDR1 KGHSH and CDR2 LQKENI. V lost 2 bases, J lost 4 bases, and 17 bases lay in between. The data were produced by immunoSEQ multiplex PCR, yet TCRdb's version contains in-frame clones alone and is incomplete. Of hundreds of thousands of clones in the sample, approximately 86% were seen once. Recovered Cohort 3 donors showed two negative PCRs, clearance, or symptom resolution. The V call is TRBV18, the J call TRBJ1-2, with unresolved D. This sequence originates from a woman between 45 and 60 years old who had recovered from COVID-19. The material sequenced was PBMCs or T cells enriched from blood (not recorded which). CDR3 coding DNA: TGTGCCAGCTCACCATCTCTAGCCGATTTAAGCTATGGCTACACCTTC. Its translation: CASSPSLADLSYGYTF.